The rows below give T cell receptor beta chains drawn from one sample of a study of T-cell reconstitution after alpha-beta-depleted transplantation in children. TCRdb called the PCR reads again in MiXCR, with one record for every CDR3 protein. The sample has 700,000 to 850,000 distinct CDR3 sequences; roughly 15% are singletons. The sample consisted of PBMCs, mostly from graft donor cells, taken 360 days after TCRalphabeta/CD19-depleted stem cell transplant. These receptors all stem from a male patient under 18 who had a stem cell transplant for acute lymphoblastic leukemia, so the T cells may come from the graft donor. The CDR3 runs from the conserved cysteine through the conserved F or W. Each record gives: CDR3 length, clone size, D gene, J gene, V gene, CDR3 DNA, CDR3 protein. A D gene is named only where the DNA matches it firmly. Not every row has a clone size; where given, it reads once, few, many or a size class.

>14|few|NA|TRBJ2-1|TRBV4-1
TGCGCCAGCAGCCAAGGGTTAGGGGGCAATGAGCAGTTCTTC
CASSQGLGGNEQFF
>14|few|TRBD2|TRBJ2-1|TRBV19
TGTGCCAGTAGTCCGGGAGGGCCGGGCAATGAGCAGTTCTTC
CASSPGGPGNEQFF
>17|NA|TRBD1|TRBJ1-2|TRBV9
TGTGCCAGCAGCCATTACAGGGGGCTCGGAGCTAACTATGGCTACACCTTC
CASSHYRGLGANYGYTF
>16|few|TRBD2|TRBJ2-3|TRBV5-1
TGCGCCAGCAGCTTGGAAGGACTAGATCGTACAGATACGCAGTATTTT
CASSLEGLDRTDTQYF
>14|few|TRBD2|TRBJ2-2|TRBV20-1
TGCAGTGCCCGGGGGGGGGCGGGTACCGGGGAGCTGTTTTTT
CSARGGAGTGELFF
>14|NA|TRBD2|TRBJ2-1|TRBV7-8
TGTGCCAGCAGAGGGGCGGGGGTATACAATGAGCAGTTCTTC
CASRGAGVYNEQFF
>14|NA|TRBD2|TRBJ2-7|TRBV20-1
TGCAGTGCTAGAGATATACTAGCGGGAGACGAGCAGTACTTC
CSARDILAGDEQYF
>17|few|NA|TRBJ1-3|TRBV5-5
TGTGCCAGCAGCTTACCCCGGGCGGGGGGCGCTGGAAACACCATATATTTT
CASSLPRAGGAGNTIYF
>15|many|NA|TRBJ2-3|TRBV5-1
TGCGCCAGCAGCTTGAAGTGGAGGGCGGAAGATACGCAGTATTTT
CASSLKWRAEDTQYF
>19|NA|NA|TRBJ2-1|TRBV4-1
TGCGCCAGCAGCCAACTAGGAGAGGGATTTGACTACTCCTACAATGAGCAGTTCTTC
CASSQLGEGFDYSYNEQFF
>15|many|TRBD2|TRBJ2-3|TRBV4-2
TGTGCCAGCAGCCAAGCTGGACGGGGGAGGGGTACGCAGTATTTT
CASSQAGRGRGTQYF
>15|NA|TRBD1|TRBJ1-5|TRBV29-1
TGCAGCGTTGAGGTTTTGGGGACAGGGGATCAGCCCCAGCATTTT
CSVEVLGTGDQPQHF
>19|few|TRBD2|TRBJ2-1|TRBV11-1
TGTGCCAGCAGCTTAGGACTAGCGGGAGGGCGGTTCTCCTACAATGAGCAGTTCTTC
CASSLGLAGGRFSYNEQFF
>14|NA|NA|TRBJ1-2|TRBV29-1
TGCAGCGTTCCCTTCGACAGGAGAAGGAATGGCTACACCTTC
CSVPFDRRRNGYTF
>16|NA|TRBD1|TRBJ2-1|TRBV7-3
TGTGCCAGCAGCCAGGGGGTCGGACTTGCGGTCAATGAGCAGTTCTTC
CASSQGVGLAVNEQFF
>16|NA|NA|TRBJ2-5|TRBV4-1
TGCGTCAGCAGCCAAGCTTCTGAGACTACCCGAGAGACCCAGTACTTC
CVSSQASETTRETQYF
>15|NA|NA|TRBJ2-1|TRBV4-1
TGCGCCAGCAGCCAGGAGGACATCTACGCCAATGAGCAGTTCTTC
CASSQEDIYANEQFF
>13|many|NA|TRBJ2-5|TRBV12-3/TRBV12-4
TGTGCCAGCAGTTTCGGAAACCAAGAGACCCAGTACTTC
CASSFGNQETQYF
>13|NA|NA|TRBJ2-5|TRBV5-1
TGCGCCAGCGTAGCGGATGCGGGAGAGACCCAGTACTTC
CASVADAGETQYF
>15|few|NA|TRBJ2-7|TRBV12-3/TRBV12-4
TGTGCCAGCAGTGCAGACTACCAGGGCGTATACGAGCAGTACTTC
CASSADYQGVYEQYF
>19|NA|TRBD2|TRBJ2-1|TRBV20-1
TGCAGGGGCCAGGCCGGGACAGGGGACCTAGCGGGAGGGCCCAGTGAGCAGTTCTTC
CRGQAGTGDLAGGPSEQFF
>15|few|TRBD2|TRBJ2-2|TRBV5-1
TGCGCCAGCAGTCCGGGACTAGCGGGAGCCGGGGAGCTGTTTTTT
CASSPGLAGAGELFF
>17|few|TRBD1|TRBJ2-2|TRBV3-1
TGTGCCAGCAGAGTGCATCCGGGACAGGGAAGTACCGGGGAGCTGTTTTTT
CASRVHPGQGSTGELFF
>13|NA|TRBD2|TRBJ2-1|TRBV7-9
TGTGCCAGCAACCGACTAGCGGGCAATGAGCAGTTCTTC
CASNRLAGNEQFF
>14|few|NA|TRBJ2-2|TRBV5-1
TGCGCCAGCAGCTCAAGGGTTAACACCGGGGAGCTGTTTTTT
CASSSRVNTGELFF
>11|NA|NA|TRBJ2-1|TRBV30
TGTGCCTGGGGACAGTTCAATGAGCAGTTCTTC
CAWGQFNEQFF
>14|NA|TRBD1|TRBJ2-7|TRBV28
TGTGCCAGCAGGGGACAGGGGGCGGTCGACGAGCAGTACTTC
CASRGQGAVDEQYF
>15|NA|NA|TRBJ2-3|TRBV20-1
TGCAGTGCTCCCTCTGACAGCCCTAGCACAGATACGCAGTATTTT
CSAPSDSPSTDTQYF
>12|few|NA|TRBJ2-7|TRBV29-1
TGCAGCGTTGAGAAGGCTACATACGAGCAGTACTTC
CSVEKATYEQYF
>17|NA|NA|TRBJ2-5|TRBV14
TGTGCCAGCAGCCAAGAGGGACCTTACGACACACAAGAGACCCAGTACTTC
CASSQEGPYDTQETQYF
>13|NA|TRBD2|TRBJ2-1|TRBV5-1
TGCGCCAGCAGCTTTGGGACTAGCGTTTTGCAGTTCTTC
CASSFGTSVLQFF
>17|few|TRBD2|TRBJ2-1|TRBV2
TGTGCCAGCGGCAGGACCGGAGGGACTAGAAACTACAATGAGCAGTTCTTC
CASGRTGGTRNYNEQFF
>14|few|TRBD2|TRBJ2-1|TRBV12-3/TRBV12-4
TGTGCCAGCAAAAAGCGGGAGGTCGTGGATGAGCAGTTCTTC
CASKKREVVDEQFF
>10|NA|NA|TRBJ2-7|TRBV20-1
TGCAGTGCCAACCTCTACGAGCAGTACTTC
CSANLYEQYF
>14|few|TRBD1|TRBJ2-5|TRBV6-5
TGTGCCAGCAGTTACATAGGGGGCAGGGAGACCCAGTACTTC
CASSYIGGRETQYF
>11|few|NA|TRBJ2-7|TRBV20-1
TGCAGTGCTAGGGCTAGGTTCGAGCAGTACTTC
CSARARFEQYF
>13|NA|NA|TRBJ2-3|TRBV6-2/TRBV6-3
TGTGCCACCGGGTTTGGGACGGCCCGTACGCAGTATTTT
CATGFGTARTQYF
>17|few|NA|TRBJ1-2|TRBV20-1
TGCAGTGCTAGAGGGGCCACCGGGACCGAAAATAACTATGGCTACACCTTC
CSARGATGTENNYGYTF
>17|NA|TRBD2|TRBJ2-3|TRBV3-1
TGTGCCAGCAGCCGTATGCATGGGACTAGCGGGAGAGATACGCAGTATTTT
CASSRMHGTSGRDTQYF
>16|NA|NA|TRBJ1-5|TRBV15
TGTGCCACCAGCAGAGGACGCTACGGGGGACATCAGCCCCAGCATTTT
CATSRGRYGGHQPQHF
>14|few|TRBD1|TRBJ1-4|TRBV27
TGTGCCAGCAGTTTAAAGGGGGCACATGAAAAACTGTTTTTT
CASSLKGAHEKLFF
>19|NA|TRBD1|TRBJ2-1|TRBV27
TGTGCCAGCAGACGAGAGGGACAGGGTTCCAAAAGAGGCTACAATGAGCAGTTCTTC
CASRREGQGSKRGYNEQFF
>12|few|TRBD2|TRBJ2-7|TRBV29-1
TGCAGCGTTGAACTAGCGGGAGACGAGCAGTACTTC
CSVELAGDEQYF
>14|few|NA|TRBJ2-3|TRBV7-3
TGTGCCAGCAGCTTAAGCCGGAGCTCAGATACGCAGTATTTT
CASSLSRSSDTQYF
>16|few|NA|TRBJ2-7|TRBV5-1
TGCGCCAGCAGCTTCCAGGCGGCCAGCGGACCCTACGAGCAGTACTTC
CASSFQAASGPYEQYF
>15|once|TRBD1|TRBJ1-5|TRBV12-3/TRBV12-4
TGTGCCAGCAGTGAACAGGGGACCGAGAATCAGCCCCAGCATTTT
CASSEQGTENQPQHF